The source of this TCR beta chain is a study of control samples from healthy donors and cancer patients. Sequencing used immunoSEQ multiplex PCR; TCRdb keeps in-frame clones, though not all of them. Found here are about 120,000 clones, 93% of them singletons; the top ten hold about 2.6%. CDR1 SEHNR and CDR2 FQNEAQ come from the germline V gene (reference sequence). The CDR3 spans 14 residues. V lost 4 bases to trimming and J lost 5 bases; unmatched junction nucleotides: 4. V is TRBV7-9 and J is TRBJ2-2, with 7 bases lining up with TRBD1. Sequencing was carried out using blood. The sequence was obtained from a man under 40 in good health. This CDR3 is CASSSKQGTGELFF. CDR3 DNA sequence: TGTGCCAGCAGCTCGAAACAGGGGACCGGGGAGCTGTTTTTT.